This T cell receptor beta chain was sequenced during a study of blood T cell repertoires in COVID-19. Background on the study: Acute-phase and convalescent COVID-19 samples originated in the United States, Italy and Spain. Sample material is recorded as cDNA or gDNA derived from T cells, B-cell-depleted T cells, or PBMCs.

In the original analysis: Nucleated cell counts were estimated from reference gene primer amplification. The data were produced by immunoSEQ multiplex PCR, yet TCRdb's version contains in-frame clones alone and is incomplete. D and trimming come from the DNA, and the V and J calls and clone size come from that table. The repertoire holds some 140,000 clones, with 70% to 90% as singletons. Trimming pared 3 bases from V and 3 bases from J, leaving 12 bases between. There are 14 residues in the CDR3. The germline CDR1 and CDR2 sequences are LNHDA and SQIVND (reference sequence). This receptor was taken from a woman between 50 and 59 years old who had recovered from COVID-19. The source material was peripheral blood. The chain couples TRBV19 to TRBJ2-7, with D perhaps matching TRBD1 (6 bases). CDR3 protein: CASSIGEGGYEQYF. CDR3 bases: TGTGCCAGTAGTATCGGGGAAGGGGGCTACGAGCAGTACTTC.